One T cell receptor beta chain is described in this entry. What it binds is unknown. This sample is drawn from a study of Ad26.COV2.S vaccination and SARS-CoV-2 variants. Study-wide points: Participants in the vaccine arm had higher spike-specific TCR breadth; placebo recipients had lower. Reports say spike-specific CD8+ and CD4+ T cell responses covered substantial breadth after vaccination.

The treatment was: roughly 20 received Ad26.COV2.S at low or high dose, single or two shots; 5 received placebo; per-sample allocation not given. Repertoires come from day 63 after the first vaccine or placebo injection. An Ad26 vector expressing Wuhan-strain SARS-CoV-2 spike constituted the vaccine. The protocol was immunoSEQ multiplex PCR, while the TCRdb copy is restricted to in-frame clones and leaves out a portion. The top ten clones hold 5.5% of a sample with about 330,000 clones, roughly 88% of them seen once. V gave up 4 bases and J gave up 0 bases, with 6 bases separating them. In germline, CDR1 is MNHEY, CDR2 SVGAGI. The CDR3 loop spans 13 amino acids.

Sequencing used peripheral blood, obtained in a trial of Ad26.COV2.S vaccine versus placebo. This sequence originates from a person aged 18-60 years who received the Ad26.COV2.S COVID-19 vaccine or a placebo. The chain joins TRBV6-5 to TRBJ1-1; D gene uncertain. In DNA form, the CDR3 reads TGTGCCAGCAGTTTCGCCATGAACACTGAAGCTTTCTTT. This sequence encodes CASSFAMNTEAFF.